The 31 T cell receptor beta chains listed next were all sequenced from one sample in a study of breast tumors, draining lymph nodes, adjacent tissues. Samples came from axillary lymph nodes draining the breast cancer. A single record per CDR3 protein comes from TCRdb applying MiXCR to the multiplex PCR reads. The sample contains approximately 250,000 distinct CDR3 sequences, 30% to 35% of which appear only once. The sample comprised axillary lymph node tissue. The origin of the receptors is a female donor with breast cancer. Some clones in this sample may be carry-over from other donors' samples.

This clonotype was recorded at least ten times. The chain joins TRBV10-3 to TRBJ2-3; 11 bases are a match to TRBD1. Germline lookup yields CDR1 ENHRY and CDR2 SYGVKD. V lost 6 bases and J lost 4; bases outside the gene matches: 6. This CDR3 region has 15 residues. CDR3 sequence reads: CAISRTGGLADTQYF. The DNA for the CDR3 is TGTGCCATCAGCCGGACAGGGGGCTTGGCAGATACGCAGTATTTT.

In its sample, this clonotype was seen many times. The chain employs TRBV7-8 and TRBJ2-2; 7 positions agree with TRBD2. Germline values: CDR1 SGHVS, CDR2 FQNEAQ. The junction had 3 bases not matched to a gene; V was cut back by 3 bases and J by 2 bases. This CDR3 has 15 residues. CDR3: CASSFGTINTGELFF. CDR3 DNA: TGTGCCAGCAGCTTTGGGACTATCAACACCGGGGAGCTGTTTTTT. Drawing the rest from reference TRBV7-8 and TRBJ2-2, the complete variable domain is GAGVSQSPRYKVAKRGQDVALRCDPISGHVSLFWYQQALGQGPEFLTYFQNEAQLDKSGLPSDRFFAERPEGSVSTLKIQRTQQEDSAVYLCASSFGTINTGELFFGEGSRLTVL.

V gene TRBV9 combines with J gene TRBJ1-4; D remains unclear. Germline CDR1 SGDLS, CDR2 YYNGEE. The ends were cut back, 0 bases at V and 10 bases at J, with 13 bases in the middle. CDR3 length equals 14 residues. The chain's CDR3 is CASSVEGSSGKLFF. CDR3 sequence (DNA): TGTGCCAGCAGCGTAGAAGGCTCGTCTGGAAAACTGTTTTTT.

This clonotype has a count of ten or more. This CDR3 is CASSLVSGGATEQFF. The CDR3 DNA is TGTGCCAGCAGCTTAGTGAGCGGGGGGGCCACTGAGCAGTTCTTC. The V call is TRBV7-6, the J call TRBJ2-1, with 10 bases identical to TRBD2. V gave up 1 base and J gave up 9 bases; unmatched junction bases: 6. This CDR3 is built from 15 residues. CDR1 and CDR2 (germline): SGHVS, FNYEAQ.

This clonotype was seen repeatedly, ten times or more. The chain joins TRBV3-1 to TRBJ1-6; D gene uncertain. The CDR3 is made up of 15 amino acids. The ends were cut back, 4 bases at V and 7 bases at J, with 14 bases in the middle. The V gene's germline CDR1 is LGHDT and CDR2 YNNKEL (reference sequence). The CDR3 nucleotides are TGTGCCAGCAGCCTGAGGGCCGTTCCGAATTCACCCCTCCACTTT. As protein: CASSLRAVPNSPLHF. Filled out from reference TRBV3-1 and TRBJ1-6, the complete variable domain reads DTAVSQTPKYLVTQMGNDKSIKCEQNLGHDTMYWYKQDSKKFLKIMFSYNNKELIINETVPNRFSPKSPDKAHLNLHINSLELGDSAVYFCASSLRAVPNSPLHFGNGTRLTVT.

This clonotype appeared many times. V gene TRBV3-1 combines with J gene TRBJ2-7, with TRBD2 matching over 8 bases. Unmatched junction bases numbered 7, after V lost 0 bases and J lost 3 bases. The CDR3 has 16 residues. Germline V gene lookup returns CDR1 LGHDT and CDR2 YNNKEL (reference sequence). The CDR3 DNA sequence: TGTGCCAGCAGCCAAGAGCTTCGTCTAGCGGGCTACGAGCAGTACTTC. Encoded protein: CASSQELRLAGYEQYF.

In its sample, this clonotype was seen many times. J is TRBJ2-7 and V is TRBV7-6; D gene unclear. CDR1 and CDR2 (germline): SGHVS, FNYEAQ. The CDR3 totals 13 residues. The germline V and J ends were trimmed by 5 bases and 3 bases, with 11 bases remaining between them. The CDR3 is CASSTDWNYEQYF. The CDR3 DNA follows: TGTGCCAGCAGCACCGACTGGAACTACGAGCAGTACTTC.

Only a few counts were recorded for this clonotype. V and J are TRBV18 and TRBJ1-4, with D maybe TRBD1 (5 bases). Germline V gene data show CDR1 as KGHSH and CDR2 as LQKENI. The V and J ends lost 1 base and 0 bases respectively, with 6 bases between them. This CDR3 has 15 residues. The chain's CDR3 is CASSPQGPTNEKLFF. The CDR3 bases are TGTGCCAGCTCACCACAGGGGCCAACTAATGAAAAACTGTTTTTT.

On this clonotype itself: Because the CDR3 is missing its conserved closing phenylalanine or tryptophan, this is likely a read error. The V gene is TRBV24-1, the J gene TRBJ2-4; TRBD1 matches 7 bases. V gave up 0 bases and J gave up 0 bases; unmatched junction bases: 7. Germline CDR1 KGHDR, CDR2 SFDVKD. The CDR3 has 18 amino acids. DNA of the CDR3: TGTGCCACCAGTGATTTGCGGACAGGCATTATAGCCAAAAACATTCAGTACCTC. It specifies CATSDLRTGIIAKNIQYL.

This clonotype appeared once. V is TRBV20-1 and J is TRBJ2-3; D possibly corresponds to TRBD2 (6 bases). CDR1 and CDR2 from the germline V gene are DFQATT and SNEGSKA (reference sequence). V dropped 0 bases and J dropped 3 bases, with 16 bases sitting between them. The CDR3 runs 16 residues. The CDR3 nucleotides read TGCAGTGCTAGAGATCTCGGCCGGGAGTTGACAGATACGCAGTATTTT. Translating gives CSARDLGRELTDTQYF.

This clonotype showed up many times. The genes are TRBV19 and TRBJ2-7; 8 bases match TRBD1. Trimming cost V 5 bases and J 4 bases; bases outside gene matches: 7. The CDR3 extends over 14 amino acids. Per germline, CDR1 LNHDA and CDR2 SQIVND (reference sequence). The CDR3 is CASSFGQGSYEQYF. The CDR3 DNA sequence: TGTGCCAGTAGTTTCGGACAGGGTTCGTACGAGCAGTACTTC.

The J gene is TRBJ2-7, the V gene TRBV10-3; 8 bases fit TRBD2. This CDR3 is 14 amino acids long. With V trimmed by 3 bases and J by 0 bases, 1 base remained unmatched. The germline V gene encodes CDR1 ENHRY and CDR2 SYGVKD. CDR3 residues: CAISDREGSYEQYF. In DNA, the CDR3 is TGTGCCATCAGTGATCGGGAGGGCTCCTACGAGCAGTACTTC.

This clonotype has ten or more counts. V usage is TRBV5-1 and J usage is TRBJ2-1; 9 bases are a match to TRBD2. CDR1 is SGHRS and CDR2 is YFSETQ in the germline V gene. The CDR3 consists of 16 residues. The V segment lost 3 bases and the J segment 0 bases; nucleotides outside the gene matches: 4. CDR3 DNA: TGCGCCAGCAGCTCCTCTAGCGGGGCCTCCTACAATGAGCAGTTCTTC. This codes for CASSSSSGASYNEQFF.

Remarks on this clonotype: The germline gene is not matched at one end of the junction; a read error may be the cause. This chain joins TRBV4-3 and TRBJ2-1, with 11 bases fitting TRBD2. The CDR3 is 16 amino acids. Germline assignment: CDR1 LGHNA and CDR2 YSLEER. CDR3 sequence reads: CAGSRQLAGVYNEQFF. CDR3 sequence (DNA): TGCGCCGGCAGCCGCCAACTAGCGGGGGTCTACAATGAGCAGTTCTTC.

The chain joins TRBV20-1 to TRBJ2-7, with TRBD2 matching over 7 bases. Trimming removed 0 bases from V and 0 bases from J; junction bases left unmatched: 8. Germline CDR1 DFQATT, CDR2 SNEGSKA (reference sequence). The CDR3 runs 16 residues. The CDR3: CSARDLAGESSYEQYF. CDR3 bases: TGCAGTGCTAGAGATTTGGCGGGGGAGAGCTCCTACGAGCAGTACTTC.

This clonotype appeared many times. V and J are TRBV19 and TRBJ2-1; TRBD1 matches 10 bases. The germline gives CDR1 LNHDA, CDR2 SQIVND (reference sequence). Trimming at V came to 5 bases and at J to 8 bases, leaving 9 bases not matched to a gene. The CDR3 sequence is 15 residues long. The chain's CDR3 is CASSRDRGNSDEQFF. CDR3 DNA sequence: TGTGCCAGTAGTCGGGACAGGGGTAACTCCGATGAGCAGTTCTTC.

This clonotype has at least ten counts. The V gene is TRBV4-3, the J gene TRBJ2-5, with TRBD2 matching 8 bases. V was pared by 0 bases and J by 4 bases, with 4 bases of the junction left unmatched. Germline V gene sequence: CDR1 LGHNA, CDR2 YSLEER. This CDR3 spans 15 amino acids. The CDR3 reads CASSQDTGGGETQYF. As DNA, the CDR3 is TGCGCCAGCAGCCAAGATACGGGGGGGGGAGAGACCCAGTACTTC.

This clonotype has only a few counts. This may be a read error, as it is one base from a much larger clone. The rearrangement joins TRBV7-9 to TRBJ2-7; 10 bases align to TRBD2. Per the germline V gene, CDR1 is SEHNR and CDR2 is FQNEAQ (reference sequence). CDR3 length: 15 residues. Written as DNA, the CDR3 is TGTGCCAGCAGCTCTAGCGGGAGTGGTGGCTACGAGCAGCACTTC. As protein: CASSSSGSGGYEQHF.

This clonotype has ten or more counts. The chain combines TRBV20-1 with TRBJ2-7, with 8 bases lining up with TRBD2. There are 17 residues in the CDR3. CDR1 is DFQATT, CDR2 SNEGSKA, per germline (reference sequence). V was pared by 5 bases and J by 2 bases, with 17 bases of the junction left unmatched. DNA of the CDR3: TGCAGTGCTGAACGTCGAGGGGCAGCGGGAGACCCCTACGAGCAGTACTTC. Translation gives CSAERRGAAGDPYEQYF.

This clonotype was detected a few times. The chain joins TRBV6-4 to TRBJ2-3; 7 nucleotides align to TRBD2. The CDR3 runs to 12 residues. Losses at the gene ends were 8 bases for V and 8 bases for J; bases not matched to a gene: 7. Germline CDR1 reads MRHNA; CDR2 reads SNTAGT. The CDR3 DNA sequence: TGTGCCAGCGGACCGGGAGGAGGTACGCAGTATTTT. Translating gives CASGPGGGTQYF.

There are many counts of this clonotype. The gene calls are TRBV5-6 and TRBJ2-1; D unresolved. Germline-derived CDR1 and CDR2 are SGHDT and YYEEEE. CDR3 size: 13 residues. Trimming left V 3 bases short and J 6 bases short, with 10 bases between. CDR3 in amino acids: CASSSYVINEQFF. As DNA, the CDR3 is TGTGCCAGCAGCTCCTATGTTATCAATGAGCAGTTCTTC.

This clonotype was observed at least ten times. CDR3: CSARDPGQAMITDTQYF. In nucleotides, the CDR3 is TGCAGTGCTAGAGACCCCGGGCAAGCAATGATCACAGATACGCAGTATTTT. The chain carries TRBV20-1 and TRBJ2-3; D is unresolved. Germline V gene sequence: CDR1 DFQATT, CDR2 SNEGSKA (reference sequence). This CDR3 is built from 17 residues. Trimming shortened V by 0 bases and J by 2 bases, and 18 bases separated the two germline ends.

This clonotype has only a few counts. The DNA for the CDR3 is TGCAGTGCTAGGGATCCCGGGACCTCCTATAATTCACCCCTCCACTTT. Residues: CSARDPGTSYNSPLHF. This chain links TRBV20-1 with TRBJ1-6; tentatively, D is TRBD1 (5 bases). Looked up from germline, CDR1 is DFQATT and CDR2 is SNEGSKA (reference sequence). The CDR3 runs to 16 residues. Trimming removed 3 bases at V and 0 bases at J, with 12 bases between.

This clonotype was recorded at least ten times. The chain carries TRBV12-3 or TRBV12-4 and TRBJ1-3; D is unresolved. V lost 6 bases and J lost 1, with 13 bases in between. This CDR3 has 15 residues. The chain's CDR3 is CASRHRRVSGNTIYF. The CDR3 DNA reads as TGTGCCAGCAGGCATCGACGGGTTTCTGGAAACACCATATATTTT.

A word on this clonotype: The CDR3 carries no conserved terminal phenylalanine or tryptophan, so it likely arises from a read error. CDR3 sequence (DNA): TGTGCCAGCAGTTACCGCAGCCCGACTAGCGGGAAATACAATGAGCAGTTCTCC. Protein sequence: CASSYRSPTSGKYNEQFS. The chain employs TRBV6-2 or TRBV6-3 and TRBJ2-1; 11 bases are a match to TRBD2. Germline V gene data show CDR1 as MNHEY and CDR2 as SVGEGT. With 2 bases clipped from V and 4 bases from J, the junction kept 10 bases outside the gene matches. The CDR3 has 18 residues.

The genes are TRBV29-1 and TRBJ2-7; D possibly matches TRBD1 or TRBD2 (5 bases each). Looked up from germline, CDR1 is SQVTM and CDR2 is ANQGSEA. This CDR3 is 13 amino acids long. Trimming left V 6 bases short and J 2 bases short, with 14 bases between. The CDR3 sequence: CSVGGGGTYEQYF. As DNA, the CDR3 is TGCAGCGTCGGCGGTGGGGGAACCTACGAGCAGTACTTC.

The chain joins TRBV19 to TRBJ1-1; D call uncertain. The V end lost 3 bases, the J end lost 5 bases, and 10 bases lay between the germline ends. The CDR3 contains 13 residues. The germline CDR1 and CDR2 sequences are LNHDA and SQIVND (reference sequence). The CDR3: CASSIRAPTEAFF. The CDR3 DNA is TGTGCCAGTAGTATTAGGGCGCCGACTGAAGCTTTCTTT.

This clonotype was counted ten times or more. J is TRBJ2-7 and V is TRBV19; D is perhaps TRBD1 (6 bases). The CDR3 spans 14 residues. The germline V gene encodes CDR1 LNHDA and CDR2 SQIVND (reference sequence). The germline V and J ends were trimmed by 3 bases and 6 bases, with 15 bases remaining between them. CDR3: CASSISVGHLEQYF. CDR3 nucleotides: TGTGCCAGTAGTATTTCGGTGGGACACCTCGAGCAGTACTTC.

With respect to this clonotype: An end of the junction differs from the germline gene, which may be a read error. V usage is TRBV6-1 and J usage is TRBJ2-2; the D call may be TRBD1 or TRBD2 (5 bases each). The CDR3 is 15 amino acids. Germline values: CDR1 MNHNS, CDR2 SASEGT. DNA for the CDR3: TGTGCCAGCAGGAAGGGAGACAGAGCGGCCGGGGAGCTGTCTTTT. Its translation: CASRKGDRAAGELSF.

Ten or more counts support this clonotype. V gene TRBV10-2 combines with J gene TRBJ1-5; 8 bases align to TRBD1. Germline V gene lookup returns CDR1 WSHSY and CDR2 SAAADI. The CDR3 contains 16 residues. V lost 6 bases and J lost 3; bases outside the gene matches: 10. The CDR3 is CASRPDRGLPNQPQHF. The CDR3 DNA sequence: TGCGCCAGCAGACCCGACAGGGGCCTACCCAATCAGCCCCAGCATTTT.

This clonotype was recorded at least ten times. The J gene is TRBJ1-3, the V gene TRBV12-3 or TRBV12-4; a possible D gene is TRBD1 (5 bases). The V end was cut by 5 bases, the J end by 1 base, with 12 bases between. This CDR3 contains 15 residues. The CDR3 DNA reads as TGTGCCAGCAGTCTTGGCGGGGCTTCTGGAAACACCATATATTTT. Translation gives CASSLGGASGNTIYF.